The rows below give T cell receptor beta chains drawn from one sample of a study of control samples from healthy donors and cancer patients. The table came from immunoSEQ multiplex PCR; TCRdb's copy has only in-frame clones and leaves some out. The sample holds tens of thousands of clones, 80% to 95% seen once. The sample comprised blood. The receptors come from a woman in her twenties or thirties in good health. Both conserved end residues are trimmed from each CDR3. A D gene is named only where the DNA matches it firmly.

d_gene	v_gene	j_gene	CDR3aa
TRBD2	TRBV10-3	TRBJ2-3	AISLETSGSTDTQY
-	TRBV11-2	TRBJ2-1	ASSLYYNEQF
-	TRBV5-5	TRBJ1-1	ASSLDIYTEAF
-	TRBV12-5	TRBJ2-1	ASAQAERIYNEQF
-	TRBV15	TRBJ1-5	ATSRRDQPQH
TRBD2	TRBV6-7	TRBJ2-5	ASRRGSFVGGALETQY
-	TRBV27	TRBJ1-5	ASSLLTGGNQPQH
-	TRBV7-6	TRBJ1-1	ASSPGMNTEAF
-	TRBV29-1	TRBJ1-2	SVPKVSYGYT
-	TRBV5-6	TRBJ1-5	ASSLGGEQPQH
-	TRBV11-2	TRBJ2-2	ASSKGGYTGELF
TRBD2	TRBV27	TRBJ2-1	ASSPLLAGVGNEQF
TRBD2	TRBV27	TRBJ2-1	ASRPQLAGKYNEQF
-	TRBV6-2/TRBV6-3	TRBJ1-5	ASSYYSLQPQH
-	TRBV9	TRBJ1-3	ASSVAPRQSASSGNTIY
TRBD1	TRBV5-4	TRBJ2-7	ASSGDRGNWNEQY
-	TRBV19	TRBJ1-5	ASSIQGLRQH
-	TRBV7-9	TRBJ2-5	ASSFRGSEETQY
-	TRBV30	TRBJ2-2	AWRRGDVGELF
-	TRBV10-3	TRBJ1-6	AISPTPRENSPLH
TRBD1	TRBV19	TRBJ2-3	ASSIGGQRFTDTQY
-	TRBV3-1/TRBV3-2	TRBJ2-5	ASSQGELSSAETQY
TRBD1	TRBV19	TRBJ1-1	ASSASSGGSFPEAF
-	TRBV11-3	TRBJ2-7	ASSRTTSYEQY